A single sample gave rise to the 20 T cell receptor beta chains below, sequenced in a study of type 1 regulatory T cells. Each CDR3 protein gets one entry after TCRdb re-called the reads with MiXCR. The table shows approximately 97,000 distinct CDR3 sequences, with about a third occurring only once. Specimen: CD4+ T cells, either the whole sample or a sorted fraction (not recorded which). These receptors were taken from a human donor in good health.

The chain is built from TRBV20-1 and TRBJ2-2; D is possibly TRBD1 (6 bases). The CDR3 runs to 14 residues. CDR1 is DFQATT and CDR2 is SNEGSKA in the germline V gene (reference sequence). Between the trimmed V and J ends, which lost 7 bases and 3 bases, there was a span of 15 bases. CDR3 residues: CSVRYREHTGELFF. DNA of the CDR3: TGCAGTGTTAGGTACAGGGAACACACCGGGGAGCTGTTTTTT.

Only a few counts were recorded for this clonotype. The chain employs TRBV28 and TRBJ2-7; no clear D gene. The germline V gene has CDR1 MDHEN and CDR2 SYDVKM. The CDR3 is 11 amino acids. V gave up 4 bases and J gave up 6 bases, with 7 bases separating them. CDR3 sequence: CASSYKVEQYF. CDR3 sequence (DNA): TGTGCCAGCAGTTACAAGGTCGAGCAGTACTTC.

The chain employs TRBV7-8 and TRBJ2-2, with 7 bases that match TRBD2. Germline V lookup: CDR1 SGHVS, CDR2 FQNEAQ. V shed 2 bases, J shed 4 bases, and the junction held 10 bases outside the gene matches. The length of the CDR3 is 17 residues. The CDR3 bases are TGTGCCAGCAGCTTACTCAGCGAAGCGGGGCTCACCGGGGAGCTGTTTTTT. Protein: CASSLLSEAGLTGELFF.

This clonotype was seen a single time. This sequence joins TRBV5-1 and TRBJ2-1; 10 positions match TRBD2. J gave up 5 bases and V 4 bases, and 3 bases lay outside the gene matches. Per the germline V gene, CDR1 is SGHRS and CDR2 is YFSETQ. The CDR3 consists of 14 residues. The CDR3 reads CASSPGLADNEQFF. The CDR3 DNA follows: TGCGCCAGCAGCCCAGGACTAGCGGACAATGAGCAGTTCTTC.

This clonotype was counted only a few times. The CDR3 sequence: CASSLSQVITEAFF. CDR3 in DNA: TGTGCCAGCAGTTTGTCACAGGTTATCACTGAAGCTTTCTTT. V gene TRBV12-3 or TRBV12-4 combines with J gene TRBJ1-1; weak D call: TRBD1 (5 bases). Trimming cost V 3 bases and J 4 bases, with 12 bases left between them. The CDR3 runs to 14 residues.

V usage is TRBV11-2 and J usage is TRBJ1-1, with D possibly TRBD1 on 5 matching bases. Germline loops: CDR1 SGHAT, CDR2 FQNNGV. Trimming pared 0 bases from V and 4 bases from J, leaving 12 bases between. CDR3 size: 15 residues. Written as DNA, the CDR3 is TGTGCCAGCAGCTTAGATCGCGGGGCGGGCACTGAAGCTTTCTTT. Its protein product is CASSLDRGAGTEAFF.

This clonotype turned up a few times. The chain combines TRBV11-2 with TRBJ2-7; D uncertain. The CDR3 runs 14 residues. Trimming took off 2 bases at V and 0 bases at J, with 8 bases between the two ends. The V gene's germline CDR1 is SGHAT and CDR2 FQNNGV. CDR3 residues: CASSLYESSYEQYF. In DNA form, the CDR3 reads TGTGCCAGCAGCTTATATGAGAGCTCCTACGAGCAGTACTTC.

This chain uses TRBV20-1 with TRBJ2-7, with D perhaps matching TRBD2 (6 bases). From germline, CDR1 is DFQATT and CDR2 SNEGSKA (reference sequence). CDR3 length: 13 amino acids. The CDR3 DNA sequence: TGCAGCTTGGAGGGAGGCCTTTCCTACGAGCAGTACTTC. It is translated as CSLEGGLSYEQYF.

This clonotype was counted only a few times. The chain joins TRBV2 to TRBJ1-2, with D unclear. Looked up from germline, CDR1 is SNHLY and CDR2 is FYNNEI. V was clipped by 6 bases and J by 4 bases, with 15 bases between them. CDR3 length equals 14 residues. The CDR3 DNA reads TGTGCCAGCAGGGATGGAGCCGTGGGCTATGGCTACACCTTC. It translates to CASRDGAVGYGYTF.

A few counts support this clonotype. The V and J genes are TRBV20-1 and TRBJ2-5, with D hard to call. The germline V and J ends were trimmed by 2 bases and 0 bases, with 10 bases remaining between them. The CDR3 runs to 14 residues. In germline, CDR1 is DFQATT, CDR2 SNEGSKA (reference sequence). The CDR3: CSARIARNQETQYF. The CDR3 DNA sequence: TGCAGTGCTAGAATTGCTAGGAACCAAGAGACCCAGTACTTC.

In its sample, this clonotype was seen a few times. The chain recombines TRBV28 with TRBJ1-5; D is uncertain. The CDR3 is made up of 12 amino acids. Germline V gene lookup returns CDR1 MDHEN and CDR2 SYDVKM. The CDR3 sequence: CACWGSGQPQHF. DNA of the CDR3: TGTGCATGCTGGGGAAGCGGACAGCCCCAGCATTTT.

The V and J genes are TRBV29-1 and TRBJ2-1; D not certain. This CDR3 has 14 amino acids. V gave up 4 bases and J gave up 6 bases, with 16 bases separating them. Germline V gene data show CDR1 as SQVTM and CDR2 as ANQGSEA. The CDR3 DNA follows: TGCAGCGTTGTAAGTCGTCTGGCCTCCAATGAGCAGTTCTTC. Translation gives CSVVSRLASNEQFF.

The V gene is TRBV27, the J gene TRBJ1-1, with D maybe TRBD1 (5 bases). V lost 6 bases to trimming and J lost 3 bases, with 11 bases between them. Per the germline V gene, CDR1 is MNHEY and CDR2 is SMNVEV (reference sequence). The CDR3 runs to 13 residues. The CDR3 here is CASSRQLDTEAFF. The CDR3 DNA sequence: TGTGCCAGCAGCAGACAGCTTGACACTGAAGCTTTCTTT.

This clonotype was recorded a few times. V and J are TRBV7-2 and TRBJ1-5; D remains unclear. V lost 7 bases to trimming and J lost 9 bases, with 19 bases between them. Germline V gene lookup returns CDR1 SGHTA and CDR2 FQGNSA. The CDR3 is 14 residues long. CDR3 residues: CASTVGPPGRPQHF. The CDR3, as DNA: TGTGCCAGCACCGTTGGACCTCCCGGACGGCCCCAGCATTTT.

The chain couples TRBV3-1 to TRBJ2-1, with 11 bases lining up with TRBD2. The germline CDR1 and CDR2 sequences are LGHDT and YNNKEL (reference sequence). The J segment lost 7 bases and the V segment lost 5 bases, leaving 7 bases of the junction unmatched. The CDR3 is made up of 15 amino acids. The CDR3 nucleotides are TGTGCCAGCAGCACAATAGCGGGAGGGGGGAATGAGCAGTTCTTC. Its translation: CASSTIAGGGNEQFF.

This clonotype was observed a handful of times. The chain is built from TRBV12-3 or TRBV12-4 and TRBJ2-3; possible D gene TRBD2, 6 bases. This CDR3 spans 15 amino acids. Between the trimmed V and J ends, which lost 3 bases and 4 bases, there was a span of 14 bases. CDR3 residues: CASSLRREFSDTQYF. The CDR3 nucleotides read TGTGCCAGCAGTTTGAGACGGGAGTTCTCAGATACGCAGTATTTT.

This clonotype came up a few times. The chain joins TRBV7-2 to TRBJ1-4; D gene unclear. Germline V gene data show CDR1 as SGHTA and CDR2 as FQGNSA. V was cut by 1 base and J by 8 bases, with 5 bases left in between. The CDR3 length is 12 residues. DNA for the CDR3: TGTGCCAGCAGCTTAGGCCCGGAAAAACTGTTTTTT. Encoded protein: CASSLGPEKLFF.

This chain links TRBV9 with TRBJ2-5, with 9 nucleotides matching TRBD1. Germline CDR1 and CDR2: SGDLS and YYNGEE. Losses at the gene ends were 2 bases for V and 2 bases for J; bases not matched to a gene: 1. The CDR3 length is 14 residues. CDR3 in amino acids: CASSVGQGQETQYF. The CDR3 DNA is TGTGCCAGCAGCGTGGGACAGGGACAAGAGACCCAGTACTTC.

The chain uses TRBV18 and TRBJ1-2, with 8 bases matching TRBD1. Germline loops: CDR1 KGHSH, CDR2 LQKENI. Losses at the gene ends were 3 bases for V and 8 bases for J; bases not matched to a gene: 5. CDR3 length: 13 amino acids. The CDR3 DNA reads as TGTGCCAGCTCACCCCTTGGACAGGGAGGCTACACCTTC. Translation: CASSPLGQGGYTF.

This clonotype came up a few times. This sequence joins TRBV20-1 and TRBJ2-1; tentatively, D is TRBD1 or TRBD2 (5 bases each). Trimming cost V 3 bases and J 6 bases, with 15 bases left between them. CDR1 and CDR2 from the germline V gene are DFQATT and SNEGSKA (reference sequence). The CDR3 runs 14 residues. CDR3 region: CSARREGQGNEQFF. The DNA for the CDR3 is TGCAGTGCTAGGCGCGAGGGGCAGGGCAATGAGCAGTTCTTC.